A single sample gave rise to the 20 T cell receptor beta chains below, sequenced in a study of blood T cell repertoires in COVID-19. Here immunoSEQ multiplex PCR was the method, and the copy in TCRdb shows in-frame clones only, minus some. Seen here are 100,000 to 150,000 clones, 80% observed once, and the top ten hold 20% to 25%. The sequencing sample was made of peripheral blood. The receptors were gathered from a human donor in a cohort sampled during active COVID-19.

The chain uses TRBV2 and TRBJ1-1; D unresolved. Per the germline V gene, CDR1 is SNHLY and CDR2 is FYNNEI. The V and J ends lost 8 bases and 0 bases respectively, with 13 bases between them. The CDR3 consists of 14 residues. Here the CDR3 DNA reads TGTGCCAGCCTCCCGGGGTCCATGAACACTGAAGCTTTCTTT. Translated, it gives CASLPGSMNTEAFF.

This clone occurred once. A read error may account for a junction end that differs from germline. The CDR3 coding sequence is TGTGCCAGCAGCCAAGATCTAGAGACCGAGCGGTTCTTC. This gives the protein CASSQDLETERFF. The chain combines TRBV14 with TRBJ2-1; D is unclear. The CDR3 is 13 amino acids. Germline CDR1 and CDR2: SGHDN and FVKESK.

The J gene is TRBJ2-3, the V gene TRBV19; 9 bases are shared with TRBD2. Germline CDR1 and CDR2: LNHDA and SQIVND (reference sequence). CDR3 length: 15 amino acids. The ends lost 10 bases at V and 6 bases at J; junction bases unmatched: 14. CDR3 sequence (DNA): TGTGCCACTAGCGGGACATTTACTTCGGCGGATACGCAGTATTTT. It codes for CATSGTFTSADTQYF.

The V and J genes are TRBV7-2 and TRBJ2-1; 12 bases line up with TRBD2. Per the germline V gene, CDR1 is SGHTA and CDR2 is FQGNSA. With V trimmed by 5 bases and J by 12 bases, 8 bases remained unmatched. This CDR3 is built from 14 residues. The CDR3 region is CASSQLAGGRGQFF. Here the CDR3 DNA reads TGTGCCAGCAGCCAACTAGCGGGAGGACGAGGGCAGTTCTTC.

The rearrangement links TRBV30 to TRBJ1-4; D perhaps matches TRBD1 (5 bases). Germline V gene lookup returns CDR1 GTSNPN and CDR2 SVGIG (reference sequence). CDR3 size: 15 residues. The V and J ends lost 4 bases and 3 bases respectively, with 15 bases between them. CDR3 in DNA: TGTGCCTGGAACCCCGCGGGGGGTGCTAATGAAAAACTGTTTTTT. Translating gives CAWNPAGGANEKLFF.

This sequence joins TRBV5-4 and TRBJ2-2; 8 bases are a match to TRBD2. The CDR3 contains 15 residues. Germline values: CDR1 SGHNT, CDR2 YYREEE (reference sequence). V lost 0 bases and J lost 7; bases outside the gene matches: 5. CDR3 sequence reads: CASSLARGGVGELFF. As DNA, the CDR3 is TGTGCCAGCAGCTTGGCTCGGGGGGGAGTCGGGGAGCTGTTTTTT.

The chain links TRBV5-4 to TRBJ2-1; 7 bases agree with TRBD1. Germline CDR1 reads SGHNT; CDR2 reads YYREEE (reference sequence). The CDR3 is made up of 14 amino acids. J lost 9 bases, V lost 2 bases, and 8 bases had no gene match. In DNA form, the CDR3 reads TGTGCCAGCAGCTTAGGTGACAGGGCCCGTGAGCAGTTCTTC. Encoded protein: CASSLGDRAREQFF.

The chain uses TRBV28 and TRBJ1-2, with a tentative D call TRBD1 (6 bases). This CDR3 comprises 15 residues. V was cut by 6 bases and J by 0 bases, with 14 bases left in between. The germline V gene has CDR1 MDHEN and CDR2 SYDVKM. The CDR3 DNA is TGTGCCAGCAGGTCCACAGGGTTAGCTAACTATGGCTACACCTTC. The encoded protein is CASRSTGLANYGYTF.

The chain has TRBV15 and TRBJ2-7; TRBD2 is a possible D gene (5 bases). V lost 3 bases to trimming and J lost 9 bases, with 18 bases between them. The germline V gene has CDR1 LNHNV and CDR2 YYDKDF (reference sequence). This CDR3 comprises 14 residues. For the CDR3, the DNA is TGTGCCACCAGCAGCGATTATTGGGAGATGGCGCAGTACTTC. Residues: CATSSDYWEMAQYF.

The rearrangement uses TRBV9 and TRBJ2-5; 8 bases line up with TRBD2. Germline CDR1 SGDLS, CDR2 YYNGEE. CDR3 length equals 17 residues. V lost 0 bases to trimming and J lost 1 base; unmatched junction nucleotides: 8. The CDR3 DNA sequence: TGTGCCAGCAGCGTAGGAAGTGGCGGGGGGACCCAAGAGACCCAGTACTTC. It specifies CASSVGSGGGTQETQYF.

The V gene is TRBV9, the J gene TRBJ2-7; 13 bases map to TRBD2. Germline trimming cut 3 bases from V and 3 bases from J; bases unmatched to any gene: 6. Germline-derived CDR1 and CDR2 are SGDLS and YYNGEE. The CDR3 is made up of 16 amino acids. CDR3 DNA: TGTGCCAGCAGCGGAAGACTAGCGGGGGGCCTCTACGAGCAGTACTTC. Amino acids: CASSGRLAGGLYEQYF.

The chain combines TRBV15 with TRBJ1-3, with D perhaps matching TRBD1 (5 bases). The CDR3 spans 15 residues. Germline lookup yields CDR1 LNHNV and CDR2 YYDKDF (reference sequence). Trimming removed 4 bases at V and 1 base at J, with 11 bases between. The CDR3 spells CATSTIGDSGNTIYF. The CDR3 DNA reads TGTGCCACCAGCACGATAGGGGATTCTGGAAACACCATATATTTT. Variable domain in full (rest from reference TRBV15 and TRBJ1-3): DAMVIQNPRYQVTQFGKPVTLSCSQTLNHNVMYWYQQKSSQAPKLLFHYYDKDFNNEADTPDNFQSRRPNTSFCFLDIRSPGLGDTAMYLCATSTIGDSGNTIYFGEGSWLTVV.

The V call is TRBV28, the J call TRBJ2-7; perhaps TRBD1 as D (6 bases). The CDR3 loop spans 14 amino acids. Germline CDR1 and CDR2: MDHEN and SYDVKM. Trimming shortened V by 5 bases and J by 1 base, and 12 bases separated the two germline ends. CDR3 sequence reads: CASSGRDTSYEQYF. The CDR3 DNA sequence: TGTGCCAGCAGTGGCCGGGACACATCCTACGAGCAGTACTTC. The variable domain in full, completed from reference TRBV28 and TRBJ2-7, reads DVKVTQSSRYLVKRTGEKVFLECVQDMDHENMFWYRQDPGLGLRLIYFSYDVKMKEKGDIPEGYSVSREKKERFSLILESASTNQTSMYLCASSGRDTSYEQYFGPGTRLTVT.

This clone was counted once. The rearrangement uses TRBV11-2 and TRBJ2-7; possibly TRBD1 for D (5 bases). The V end lost 4 bases, the J end lost 6 bases, and 16 bases lay between the germline ends. Germline V gene lookup returns CDR1 SGHAT and CDR2 FQNNGV. This CDR3 is 14 amino acids long. The CDR3, as DNA: TGTGCCAGCAGCTACCGATCTAGGCAGGGCGAGCAGTACTTC. Residues: CASSYRSRQGEQYF.

The chain joins TRBV3-1 (or the pseudogene TRBV3-2) to TRBJ2-5; 10 bases match TRBD2. Per the germline V gene, CDR1 is LGHDT and CDR2 is YNNKEL (reference sequence). The ends lost 3 bases at V and 2 bases at J; junction bases unmatched: 3. The CDR3 totals 15 residues. The CDR3 DNA reads TGTGCCAGCAGCCAGATAGCGGGGGGACAAGAGACCCAGTACTTC. It codes for CASSQIAGGQETQYF.

The chain joins TRBV5-1 to TRBJ1-1, with 9 bases aligning to TRBD1. Looked up from germline, CDR1 is SGHRS and CDR2 is YFSETQ. Trimming removed 1 base from V and 4 bases from J; junction bases left unmatched: 11. The CDR3 has 17 residues. CDR3 in amino acids: CASSLLALGQGTTEAFF. Here the CDR3 DNA reads TGCGCCAGCAGCTTGTTGGCTCTGGGACAGGGAACCACTGAAGCTTTCTTT.

This clone has ten or more counts. V is TRBV24-1 and J is TRBJ1-2, with 10 bases aligning to TRBD1. Per germline, CDR1 KGHDR and CDR2 SFDVKD. This CDR3 region has 16 residues. The V and J ends lost 2 bases and 8 bases, in that order; junction bases with no gene match: 10. The CDR3 here is CATSDSTRTGGLGYTF. Here the CDR3 DNA reads TGTGCCACCAGTGATTCTACCCGGACAGGGGGTTTAGGCTACACCTTC.

CDR3: CASSLRQDYGYTF. As DNA, the CDR3 is TGTGCCAGCAGCTTACGACAAGACTATGGCTACACCTTC. The chain employs TRBV7-2 and TRBJ1-2; D unresolved. The CDR3 spans 13 residues. Germline assignment: CDR1 SGHTA and CDR2 FQGNSA. V dropped 2 bases and J dropped 3 bases, with 7 bases sitting between them.

The chain uses TRBV30 and TRBJ1-2; TRBD1 matches 9 bases. The length of the CDR3 is 17 residues. V shed 2 bases, J shed 4 bases, and the junction held 14 bases outside the gene matches. The germline CDR1 and CDR2 sequences are GTSNPN and SVGIG (reference sequence). The CDR3 sequence is CAWSLRTGARGFYGYTF. The CDR3 bases are TGTGCCTGGAGTTTAAGGACAGGGGCGAGGGGTTTCTATGGCTACACCTTC.

This clone was observed a single time. The genes are TRBV3-1 (or the pseudogene TRBV3-2) and TRBJ1-2; 7 bases are a match to TRBD1. Germline trimming cut 8 bases from V and 2 bases from J; bases unmatched to any gene: 5. The CDR3 sequence is 13 residues long. The germline gives CDR1 LGHDT, CDR2 YNNKEL (reference sequence). The CDR3 DNA sequence: TGTGCCAGCGGTCCGGGACAGAACTATGGCTACACCTTC. It codes for CASGPGQNYGYTF.